Sequencing of this TCR beta chain was carried out in a study of CD8 T cells in ankylosing spondylitis. General study findings and limits: Some motif variants had been reported before (in reactive arthritis synovial fluid and blood). CD8+ disease-linked clones were present at relatively low frequencies in blood. Apparently characteristic of ankylosing spondylitis blood was a TCR beta motif (eight highly homologous variants).

This clonotype was detected only a few times. Its antigen is undetermined. Quantitative 5'-RACE with molecular barcodes was used to make the TCR beta libraries. TCRdb reprocessed the 5' RACE reads with MiXCR, giving one entry per CDR3 protein. The repertoire has more than 400,000 distinct CDR3 sequences, roughly 5.2% of them found once; the top ten carry 3% to 4%. Trimming removed 0 bases at V and 0 bases at J, with 5 bases between. This CDR3 spans 14 amino acids. Per germline, CDR1 LGHDT and CDR2 YNNKEL (reference sequence). The chain uses TRBV3-1 and TRBJ1-1; no firm D call. This TCR came from a male donor with ankylosing spondylitis. The sample was blood, either unsorted or a sorted T cell fraction (not recorded which). The chain's CDR3 is CASSQDLMNTEAFF. CDR3 DNA: TGTGCCAGCAGCCAAGATCTGATGAACACTGAAGCTTTCTTT.